A single sample is the source of the 3 T cell receptor beta chains below, sequenced in a study of Graves' ophthalmopathy and Graves' hyperthyroidism. RNA transcripts provided the template for amplifying TCR beta CDR3 regions. HTBI-primed RT-PCR formed the first round, and a multiplex PCR formed the second. TCRdb reprocessed the multiplex PCR reads via MiXCR and lists one record per CDR3 protein. The table has 680,000 or so distinct CDR3 sequences, 22% seen once; the top ten hold more than 5.5%. Specimen: peripheral blood. Source of these receptors: a woman aged 18-29 years with stable Graves' hyperthyroidism. Some clones in this sample may be carry-over from other donors' samples.

Note on this clonotype: Because the CDR3 is missing its conserved closing phenylalanine or tryptophan, this is likely a read error. The chain is built from TRBV19 and TRBJ1-1; D is unresolved. V was shortened by 3 bases and J by 0 bases, with 8 bases between the two germline ends. This CDR3 region has 14 residues. CDR1 is LNHDA and CDR2 is SQIVND in the germline V gene (reference sequence). The CDR3 bases are TGTGCCAGTAGTATGAGTGGGCTGAACACTGAAGCTTTCGTT. This gives the protein CASSMSGLNTEAFV.

The V gene is TRBV20-1, the J gene TRBJ2-7; TRBD2 agrees at 11 bases. Germline V CDR1 and CDR2: DFQATT, SNEGSKA (reference sequence). V trimming: 5 bases; J trimming: 3 bases; junction bases outside the gene matches: 6. The CDR3 is 14 amino acids. This CDR3 reads CSARKLAGVYEQYF. The CDR3, as DNA: TGCAGTGCTCGTAAACTAGCGGGGGTCTACGAGCAGTACTTC.

There are many counts of this clonotype. The chain couples TRBV11-2 to TRBJ2-2, with 7 nucleotides matching TRBD1. Germline CDR1 SGHAT, CDR2 FQNNGV. This CDR3 spans 16 amino acids. V was pared by 4 bases and J by 4 bases, with 9 bases of the junction left unmatched. In nucleotides, the CDR3 is TGTGCCAGCAGCTCGAGACAGGGAGCGGTCACCGGGGAGCTGTTTTTT. As protein: CASSSRQGAVTGELFF.